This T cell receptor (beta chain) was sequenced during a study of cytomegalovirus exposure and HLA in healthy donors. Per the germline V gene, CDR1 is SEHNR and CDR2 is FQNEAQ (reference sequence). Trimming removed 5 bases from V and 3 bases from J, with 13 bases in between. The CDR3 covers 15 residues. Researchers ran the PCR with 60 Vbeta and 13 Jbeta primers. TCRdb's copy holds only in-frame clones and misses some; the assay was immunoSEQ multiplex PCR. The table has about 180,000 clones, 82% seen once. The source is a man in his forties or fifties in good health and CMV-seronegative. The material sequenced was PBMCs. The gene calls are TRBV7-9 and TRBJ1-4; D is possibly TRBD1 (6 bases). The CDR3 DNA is TGTGCCAGCAGCCCTTGGACAGAAGCTAATGAAAAACTGTTTTTT. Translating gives CASSPWTEANEKLFF.